What follows describes a single T cell receptor (beta chain). The sample is drawn from a study of blood T cell repertoires in COVID-19. At the level of the study: Recovered participants had two consecutive negative NP/OP PCR tests, healthcare professional clearance, or symptom resolution. The United States, Italy and Spain supplied acute and convalescent COVID-19 samples.

Sequencing used immunoSEQ multiplex PCR; TCRdb keeps in-frame clones, though not all of them. This sample has a few hundred thousand clones, with 88% found just once. The V segment lost 2 bases and the J segment 7 bases; nucleotides outside the gene matches: 7. The CDR3 is 16 residues long. CDR1 and CDR2 from the germline V gene are MDHEN and SYDVKM. The sequence came from a woman aged 60 to 75 in a cohort exposed to, infected with or recovered from COVID-19 (not recorded which). This chain connects TRBV28 to TRBJ2-5; 13 bases fit TRBD2. Sequenced material: PBMCs or T cells enriched from blood (not recorded which). The CDR3 coding sequence is TGTGCCAGCAGTTTACCGGGACTAGCGGGACCCCGGACCCAGTACTTC. It codes for CASSLPGLAGPRTQYF.